This is a list of T cell receptor beta chains from one sample in a study of T-cell reconstitution after alpha-beta-depleted transplantation in children. TCRdb re-analysed the PCR reads in MiXCR, keeping a single row per CDR3 protein. The sample lists about 460,000 distinct CDR3 sequences; around 13% were seen once. The input for sequencing was PBMCs from the stem cell graft donor, taken from the stem cell graft. The receptor set was obtained from a human donor who donated a stem cell graft to a child with combined immunodeficiency. Both conserved end residues are part of each CDR3. D genes are given only for firm matches. Clone size is stated in some rows and not others, as once, few, many or a class when expanded.

clone size: many
D gene: -
V gene: TRBV28
J gene: TRBJ2-1
CDR3 DNA: TGTGCCAGCAGTTTACGGGGCTCCTACAATGAGCAGTTCTTC
CDR3 protein: CASSLRGSYNEQFF

clone size: -
D gene: -
V gene: TRBV7-2
J gene: TRBJ2-3
CDR3 DNA: TGTGCCAGCAGCTCGGGGACCTACACAGATACGCAGTATTTT
CDR3 protein: CASSSGTYTDTQYF

clone size: few
D gene: -
V gene: TRBV29-1
J gene: TRBJ2-7
CDR3 DNA: TGCAGCGTTACTAGCTTGGACTCCTACGAGCAGTACTTC
CDR3 protein: CSVTSLDSYEQYF

clone size: -
D gene: -
V gene: TRBV6-1
J gene: TRBJ1-2
CDR3 DNA: TGTGCCAGCAGCCCACGACAGATCTATGGCTACACCTTC
CDR3 protein: CASSPRQIYGYTF

clone size: many
D gene: -
V gene: TRBV10-3
J gene: TRBJ1-2
CDR3 DNA: TGTGCCATCAGTCTAGTTAGGGATGGCTACACCTTC
CDR3 protein: CAISLVRDGYTF

clone size: -
D gene: -
V gene: TRBV5-1
J gene: TRBJ2-1
CDR3 DNA: TGCGCCAGCAGCTTCCTAGCCTCACCCGAGGATGAGCAGTTCTTC
CDR3 protein: CASSFLASPEDEQFF

clone size: many
D gene: -
V gene: TRBV20-1
J gene: TRBJ2-1
CDR3 DNA: TGCAGTGCTAGAGAGGGTTATGCTTATGAGCAGTTCTTC
CDR3 protein: CSAREGYAYEQFF

clone size: many
D gene: TRBD2
V gene: TRBV6-6
J gene: TRBJ2-7
CDR3 DNA: TGTGCCAGCATTTTACATAGCGGGACACCTTCCTACGAGCAGTACTTC
CDR3 protein: CASILHSGTPSYEQYF

clone size: few
D gene: -
V gene: TRBV5-4
J gene: TRBJ1-1
CDR3 DNA: TGTGCCAGCAGCCCCAGTTGGGGCGGAGGGGGAGTGGAGGAAGCTTTCTTT
CDR3 protein: CASSPSWGGGGVEEAFF

clone size: -
D gene: TRBD2
V gene: TRBV6-2/TRBV6-3
J gene: TRBJ2-2
CDR3 DNA: TGTGCCAGCAGTTACCCTCGGACTAGCGGAAACACCGGGGAGCTGTTTTTT
CDR3 protein: CASSYPRTSGNTGELFF

clone size: many
D gene: -
V gene: TRBV2
J gene: TRBJ2-6
CDR3 DNA: TGTGCCAGCAGTTGGGGGCCTGGGGCCAACGTCCTGACTTTC
CDR3 protein: CASSWGPGANVLTF

clone size: few
D gene: TRBD2
V gene: TRBV15
J gene: TRBJ2-7
CDR3 DNA: TGTGCCACCAGCAGGCCGGGACTAGCGGGATTCTCCTACGAGCAGTACTTC
CDR3 protein: CATSRPGLAGFSYEQYF

clone size: -
D gene: -
V gene: TRBV3-1
J gene: TRBJ1-3
CDR3 DNA: TGTGCCAGCAGCCAACCCCGGGACCGCTCTGGAAACACCATATATTTT
CDR3 protein: CASSQPRDRSGNTIYF

clone size: -
D gene: TRBD1
V gene: TRBV7-3
J gene: TRBJ2-1
CDR3 DNA: TGTGCCAGCAGCTTCATCCCCGGGACAGGGGAAAGGGACAATGAGCAGTTCTTC
CDR3 protein: CASSFIPGTGERDNEQFF

clone size: few
D gene: -
V gene: TRBV7-2
J gene: TRBJ2-6
CDR3 DNA: TGTGCCAGCAGCATCAGCGGGCCTGGGGCCAACGTCCTGACTTTC
CDR3 protein: CASSISGPGANVLTF

clone size: once
D gene: TRBD2
V gene: TRBV20-1
J gene: TRBJ2-5
CDR3 DNA: TGCAGTGCTAGAGTATTGCGGGGGGGCACCGAGACCCAGTACTTC
CDR3 protein: CSARVLRGGTETQYF

clone size: few
D gene: -
V gene: TRBV20-1
J gene: TRBJ2-4
CDR3 DNA: TGCAGTGCGGGACCCAGCGGGAAAAACATTCAGTACTTC
CDR3 protein: CSAGPSGKNIQYF

clone size: -
D gene: -
V gene: TRBV11-3
J gene: TRBJ1-2
CDR3 DNA: TGTGCCAGCAGCTTACAATCCGGCTATGGCTACACCTTC
CDR3 protein: CASSLQSGYGYTF

clone size: few
D gene: TRBD1
V gene: TRBV20-1
J gene: TRBJ1-1
CDR3 DNA: TGCAGTGCCTTCTCGCGACAGGGGAAAACGAACACTGAAGCTTTCTTT
CDR3 protein: CSAFSRQGKTNTEAFF

clone size: many
D gene: TRBD2
V gene: TRBV6-5
J gene: TRBJ2-3
CDR3 DNA: TGTGCCAGCGGTATCGTGGGCGGGAGGAGGTCAGATACGCAGTATTTT
CDR3 protein: CASGIVGGRRSDTQYF

clone size: few
D gene: -
V gene: TRBV2
J gene: TRBJ2-7
CDR3 DNA: TGTGCCAGCAGTGATTTCATCGTGGGGACCTACGAGCAGTACTTC
CDR3 protein: CASSDFIVGTYEQYF

clone size: many
D gene: TRBD2
V gene: TRBV20-1
J gene: TRBJ2-1
CDR3 DNA: TGCAGTGCTCCGGGACTAGCAGCCAATGAGCAGTTCTTC
CDR3 protein: CSAPGLAANEQFF

clone size: many
D gene: TRBD1
V gene: TRBV12-3/TRBV12-4
J gene: TRBJ1-1
CDR3 DNA: TGTGCCAGCAGTACCTGGACAGGTTTGGCTGAAGCTTTCTTT
CDR3 protein: CASSTWTGLAEAFF

clone size: -
D gene: -
V gene: TRBV14
J gene: TRBJ1-2
CDR3 DNA: TGTGCCAGCAGCCCCTATAACTATGGCTACACCTTC
CDR3 protein: CASSPYNYGYTF

clone size: many
D gene: -
V gene: TRBV7-3
J gene: TRBJ2-2
CDR3 DNA: TGTGCCAGCAGGCTGAGGACCTCGAACACCGGGGAGCTGTTTTTT
CDR3 protein: CASRLRTSNTGELFF

clone size: -
D gene: -
V gene: TRBV5-1
J gene: TRBJ2-5
CDR3 DNA: TGCGCCAGCAGCTTGGAGTCAGGGGGGGAAGAGACCCAGTACTTC
CDR3 protein: CASSLESGGEETQYF

clone size: few
D gene: -
V gene: TRBV20-1
J gene: TRBJ2-7
CDR3 DNA: TGCAGTGCTAGAGATCTTTCGGCAGGTACGCTCTACGAGCAGTACTTC
CDR3 protein: CSARDLSAGTLYEQYF

clone size: -
D gene: TRBD1
V gene: TRBV29-1
J gene: TRBJ1-2
CDR3 DNA: TGCAGCGGGACCGGGACAGGGAACTATGGCTACACCTTC
CDR3 protein: CSGTGTGNYGYTF

clone size: -
D gene: -
V gene: TRBV29-1
J gene: TRBJ2-1
CDR3 DNA: TGCAGCGTTGTTGAGAGAGGGAGGTCCTACAATGAGCAGTTCTTC
CDR3 protein: CSVVERGRSYNEQFF

clone size: -
D gene: TRBD2
V gene: TRBV10-3
J gene: TRBJ2-3
CDR3 DNA: TGTGCCATCACTAGCGGGAGCAGAGATACGCAGTATTTT
CDR3 protein: CAITSGSRDTQYF

clone size: many
D gene: -
V gene: TRBV29-1
J gene: TRBJ1-1
CDR3 DNA: TGCAGCGTTGTGCACGGGAACACTGAAGCTTTCTTT
CDR3 protein: CSVVHGNTEAFF

clone size: -
D gene: -
V gene: TRBV30
J gene: TRBJ2-1
CDR3 DNA: TGTGCCTGGAGTGTGGGCGGAGACAATGAGCAGTTCTTC
CDR3 protein: CAWSVGGDNEQFF

clone size: few
D gene: -
V gene: TRBV7-9
J gene: TRBJ1-1
CDR3 DNA: TGTGCCAGCAGCTATCAGGCTTTGAACACTGAAGCTTTCTTT
CDR3 protein: CASSYQALNTEAFF

clone size: -
D gene: -
V gene: TRBV29-1
J gene: TRBJ2-7
CDR3 DNA: TGCAGCGTTGATGGCGGCGCCAGCTCCTACGAGCAGTACTTC
CDR3 protein: CSVDGGASSYEQYF

clone size: many
D gene: TRBD2
V gene: TRBV11-2
J gene: TRBJ2-1
CDR3 DNA: TGTGCCAGCAGTAATAGCGGGAGGGACTCCTACAATGAGCAGTTCTTC
CDR3 protein: CASSNSGRDSYNEQFF

clone size: few
D gene: TRBD1
V gene: TRBV12-3/TRBV12-4
J gene: TRBJ2-7
CDR3 DNA: TGTGCCAGCAAGAAACAGGGGGTTTGGGACGAGCAGTACTTC
CDR3 protein: CASKKQGVWDEQYF

clone size: many
D gene: -
V gene: TRBV12-3/TRBV12-4
J gene: TRBJ2-2
CDR3 DNA: TGTGCCAGCAGTTTACAGGGATCCAACACCGGGGAGCTGTTTTTT
CDR3 protein: CASSLQGSNTGELFF

clone size: many
D gene: -
V gene: TRBV20-1
J gene: TRBJ2-1
CDR3 DNA: TGCAGTGCTCACGGAGGGGGCCTAAACTACAATGAGCAGTTCTTC
CDR3 protein: CSAHGGGLNYNEQFF

clone size: -
D gene: -
V gene: TRBV6-1
J gene: TRBJ1-5
CDR3 DNA: TGTGCCATCGAGGGAGCGACTCTTCAGCCCCAGCATTTT
CDR3 protein: CAIEGATLQPQHF

clone size: -
D gene: TRBD2
V gene: TRBV3-1
J gene: TRBJ2-7
CDR3 DNA: TGTGCCAGCAGGGGGACTAGCGGGAGCTCCTACGAGCAGTACTTC
CDR3 protein: CASRGTSGSSYEQYF

clone size: many
D gene: TRBD2
V gene: TRBV20-1
J gene: TRBJ2-7
CDR3 DNA: TGCAGTGCTAGAGCGGCGGGAGGGCGGATAGGCGAGCAGTACTTC
CDR3 protein: CSARAAGGRIGEQYF

clone size: few
D gene: TRBD2
V gene: TRBV15
J gene: TRBJ2-7
CDR3 DNA: TGTGCCACCAGCAACCGCGGGAGGTCCTACGAGCAGTACTTC
CDR3 protein: CATSNRGRSYEQYF

clone size: -
D gene: TRBD1
V gene: TRBV10-3
J gene: TRBJ1-5
CDR3 DNA: TGTGCCATCAGTTCCGGACAGGGGGCGAGCAATCAGCCCCAGCATTTT
CDR3 protein: CAISSGQGASNQPQHF

clone size: -
D gene: -
V gene: TRBV28
J gene: TRBJ2-3
CDR3 DNA: TGTGCCAGCAGTTTTAGAGCGGAGACAGATACGCAGTATTTT
CDR3 protein: CASSFRAETDTQYF

clone size: many
D gene: -
V gene: TRBV4-3
J gene: TRBJ2-7
CDR3 DNA: TGCGCCAGCAGCCAAGATAGCGACTCCTACGAGCAGTACTTC
CDR3 protein: CASSQDSDSYEQYF

clone size: -
D gene: TRBD1
V gene: TRBV11-1
J gene: TRBJ1-2
CDR3 DNA: TGTGCCAGCAGCTGGGGACAGGGGGCGACTGGCTACACCTTC
CDR3 protein: CASSWGQGATGYTF

clone size: few
D gene: TRBD1
V gene: TRBV4-2
J gene: TRBJ2-5
CDR3 DNA: TGTGCCAGCAGCCAAGAAACCGGGGCAGGGGGAGAGACCCAGTACTTC
CDR3 protein: CASSQETGAGGETQYF

clone size: many
D gene: -
V gene: TRBV29-1
J gene: TRBJ1-5
CDR3 DNA: TGCAGCGTGGGGGGGCAGGATCAGCCCCAGCATTTT
CDR3 protein: CSVGGQDQPQHF

clone size: few
D gene: -
V gene: TRBV12-3/TRBV12-4
J gene: TRBJ1-1
CDR3 DNA: TGTGCCAGCAGTTTTATCGGAAGGGGCCCTCTCACTGAAGCTTTCTTT
CDR3 protein: CASSFIGRGPLTEAFF

clone size: -
D gene: TRBD2
V gene: TRBV29-1
J gene: TRBJ2-1
CDR3 DNA: TGCAGCGTTGAACTAGCGGGGGGGCCAGGGCAGTTCTTC
CDR3 protein: CSVELAGGPGQFF

clone size: few
D gene: -
V gene: TRBV6-5
J gene: TRBJ2-5
CDR3 DNA: TGTGCCAGCAGTTATTTCTGGGACCAAGAGACCCAGTACTTC
CDR3 protein: CASSYFWDQETQYF

clone size: few
D gene: -
V gene: TRBV7-2
J gene: TRBJ2-5
CDR3 DNA: TGTGCCAGCAGCTTAGGGGGGGCGGGAGCAGAGACCCAGTACTTC
CDR3 protein: CASSLGGAGAETQYF